This TCR beta chain was captured by sequencing in a study of tissue T cells after allogeneic stem cell transplantation. Study-wide results and caveats: Anatomically similar tissues had similar TCR repertoires within each patient. Only a limited share of tissue TCRs appeared in blood or spleen.

The method was immunoSEQ multiplex PCR; TCRdb's version includes in-frame clones alone and lacks a portion of them. The sample contains fewer than 10,000 clones, approximately 49% of which appear only once. A remark on this clone: The target antigen is unknown. Gene and germline names: mouse. With the read ending 1 residue before the CDR3 end, the germline J gene is used to fill in that end.

CDR1 and CDR2 (germline): FNHDT, SITEND (reference sequence). This CDR3 is 13 amino acids long. Trimming took 10 bases from V and 6 from J; bases not matched to a gene: 5. Time point in this sample: mouse harvest day 7 after allogeneic transplant. Mouse grafts combined 10^7 T-cell-depleted bone marrow cells with 10^6 splenic CD5+ T cells. Tissues came from B6→BALB/c major-mismatch GVHD mice at day 7 or 14. Sequenced material: gut tissue. This clonotype was obtained from a female BALB/c mouse given C57BL/6 T cells with graft-versus-host disease after an allogeneic hematopoietic cell transplant. J is TRBJ2-2 and V is TRBV19; 11 bases line up with TRBD2. Here the CDR3 reads CAPLGGRPGQLYF. CDR3 bases read: TGTGCCCCACTGGGGGGGCGCCCCGGGCAGCTCTAC. The full variable domain, its missing parts supplied by reference TRBV19 and TRBJ2-2, is GGIITQTPKFLIGQEGQKLTLKCQQNFNHDTMYWYRQDSGKGLRLIYYSITENDLQKGDLSEGYDASREKKSSFSLTVTSAQKNEMAVFLCAPLGGRPGQLYFGEGSKLTVL.